The T cell receptor (beta chain) described here comes from a study of cytomegalovirus exposure and HLA in healthy donors. Overall study context: As released early, the data held 85 million to 95 million unique TCRs from HLA-typed donors. The study, taken as a whole, reports: Later analysis demonstrated an association between a missense DCLRE1C variant and TCR beta V- and J-gene trimming. Equally common other TCR beta chains were less clonally expanded than HLA-associated ones, a later analysis found.

Primers: 60 Vbeta forward and 13 Jbeta reverse. TCRdb's copy holds only in-frame clones and misses some; the assay was immunoSEQ multiplex PCR. The table includes 65,000 to 70,000 clones, 68% detected once. CDR3 length equals 15 residues. V lost 0 bases to trimming and J lost 0 bases, with 9 bases between them. Germline V lookup: CDR1 MRHNA, CDR2 SNTAGT. With regard to this clone: Its antigen is currently unknown.

When sampled, the donors appeared nominally healthy, though they likely had unrecorded immune exposures. Sequenced sample: PBMCs. The chain carries TRBV6-4 and TRBJ2-7; D perhaps matches TRBD2 (6 bases). The source is a woman aged 25-40 years in good health and CMV-seronegative. For the CDR3, the DNA is TGTGCCAGCAGTGACTCGAGTAGCGGCTCCTACGAGCAGTACTTC. Translating it yields CASSDSSSGSYEQYF.